This TCR beta chain was captured in a study of T-cell reconstitution after alpha-beta-depleted transplantation in children. Study-level points and caveats: Roughly two months post-transplant, alpha-beta T cells reportedly originated from several hundred graft clones that had expanded. Newly generated T cells supplied most T-cell counts and diversity one year post-transplant. There were some patients whose high TCRbeta diversity at day 60 came from surviving recipient T cells and thymic progenitors.

Preparation of the TCRbeta library was carried out with unique molecular identifiers. TCRdb fed the PCR reads into MiXCR, producing one record per CDR3 protein. The sample has 400,000 to 450,000 distinct CDR3 sequences, over 40% seen once. The CDR3 contains 15 residues. Per the germline V gene, CDR1 is DFQATT and CDR2 is SNEGSKA (reference sequence). Trimming shortened V by 5 bases and J by 1 base, and 17 bases separated the two germline ends. Notes on this clonotype: Its antigen is not known.

The TCR sequence derives from a girl aged 2-15 years with aplastic anemia, due to receive a stem cell transplant. The sample here was PBMCs, taken before TCRalphabeta/CD19-depleted stem cell transplant. V usage is TRBV20-1 and J usage is TRBJ2-5; D is possibly TRBD1 or TRBD2 (5 bases each). CDR3 in amino acids: CSAVGVDKPQETQYF. CDR3 sequence (DNA): TGCAGTGCTGTGGGGGTCGACAAACCCCAAGAGACCCAGTACTTC.